This T cell receptor (beta chain) was obtained from a study of blood T cells in healthy people across ages. Study findings and constraints: Naive and antigen-experienced cells could not be conclusively compared, given unsorted PBMCs.

Then a second PCR, running about 6 to 11 cycles, was carried out with a sample-barcoded 5' primer and a J-beta primer mix. TCRdb processed the 5' RACE reads anew with MiXCR; each CDR3 protein has one entry. Of about 1.6 million distinct CDR3 sequences listed, 34% are singletons. The sample, approximately 10 milliliters of peripheral blood, was drawn from each donor. This CDR3 contains 16 residues. From germline, CDR1 is SGHRS and CDR2 YFSETQ. Trimming took 1 base from V and 4 from J, leaving 16 bases between them. This clonotype was counted between two and nine times. Its antigen remains unknown. The sequencing sample was made of blood. The receptor was derived from a woman in her 30s in good health. The chain recombines TRBV5-1 with TRBJ2-3; D is perhaps TRBD2 (5 bases). The CDR3 protein is CASSLSAGGSADTQYF. In DNA, the CDR3 is TGCGCCAGCAGCTTGTCGGCAGGAGGCAGTGCAGATACGCAGTATTTT.